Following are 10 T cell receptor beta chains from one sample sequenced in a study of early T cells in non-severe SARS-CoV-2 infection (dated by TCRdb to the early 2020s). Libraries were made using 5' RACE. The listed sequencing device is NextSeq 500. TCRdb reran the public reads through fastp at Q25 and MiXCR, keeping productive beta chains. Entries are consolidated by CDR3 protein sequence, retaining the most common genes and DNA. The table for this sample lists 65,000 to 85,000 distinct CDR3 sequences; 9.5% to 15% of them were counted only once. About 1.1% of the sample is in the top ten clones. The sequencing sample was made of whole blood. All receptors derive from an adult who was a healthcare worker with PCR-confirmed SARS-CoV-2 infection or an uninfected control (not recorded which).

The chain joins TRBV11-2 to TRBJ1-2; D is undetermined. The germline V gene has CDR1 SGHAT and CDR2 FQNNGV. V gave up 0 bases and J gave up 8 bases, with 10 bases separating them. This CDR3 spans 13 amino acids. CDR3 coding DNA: TGTGCCAGCAGCTTAGATCACCTTCGGGGCTACACCTTC. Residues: CASSLDHLRGYTF.

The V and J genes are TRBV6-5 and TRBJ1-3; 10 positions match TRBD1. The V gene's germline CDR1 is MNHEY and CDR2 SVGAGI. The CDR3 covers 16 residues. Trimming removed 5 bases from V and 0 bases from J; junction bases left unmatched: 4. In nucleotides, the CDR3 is TGTGCCAGCAGTCGACAGGGGGCCAACTCTGGAAACACCATATATTTT. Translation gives CASSRQGANSGNTIYF.

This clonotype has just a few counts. This CDR3 reads CASTPSQGPYEQYF. For the CDR3, the DNA is TGTGCCAGCACCCCAAGTCAGGGGCCCTACGAGCAGTACTTC. The chain carries TRBV3-1 and TRBJ2-7; D possibly corresponds to TRBD1 (6 bases). In germline, CDR1 is LGHDT, CDR2 YNNKEL (reference sequence). This CDR3 has 14 amino acids. The germline V and J ends were trimmed by 7 bases and 2 bases, with 15 bases remaining between them.

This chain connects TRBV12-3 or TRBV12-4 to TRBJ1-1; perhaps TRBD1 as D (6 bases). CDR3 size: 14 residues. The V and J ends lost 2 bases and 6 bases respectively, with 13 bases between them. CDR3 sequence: CASSLQGIGAEAFF. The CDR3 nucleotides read TGTGCCAGCAGTTTACAGGGGATAGGCGCTGAAGCTTTCTTT.

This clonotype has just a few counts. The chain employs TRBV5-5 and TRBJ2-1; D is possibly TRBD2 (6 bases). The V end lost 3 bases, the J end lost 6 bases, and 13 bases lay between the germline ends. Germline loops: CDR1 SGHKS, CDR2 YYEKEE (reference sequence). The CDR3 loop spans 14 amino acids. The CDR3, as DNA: TGTGCCAGCAGCTCCTATCCAGCGGGCAATGAGCAGTTCTTC. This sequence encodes CASSSYPAGNEQFF.

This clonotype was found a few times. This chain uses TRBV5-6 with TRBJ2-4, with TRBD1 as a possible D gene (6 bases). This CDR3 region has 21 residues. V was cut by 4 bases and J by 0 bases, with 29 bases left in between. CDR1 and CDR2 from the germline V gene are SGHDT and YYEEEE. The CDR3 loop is CASSQTRTGTLLSLAKNIQYF. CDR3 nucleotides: TGTGCCAGCAGCCAAACACGTACCGGGACATTGCTTTCTTTAGCCAAAAACATTCAGTACTTC.

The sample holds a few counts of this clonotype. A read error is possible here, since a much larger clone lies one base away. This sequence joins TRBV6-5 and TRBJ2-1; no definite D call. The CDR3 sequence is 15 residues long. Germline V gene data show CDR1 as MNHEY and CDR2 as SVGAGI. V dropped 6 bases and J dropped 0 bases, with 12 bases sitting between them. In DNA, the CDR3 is TGTGCCAGCAGCCTCAGCGCGAGCTCCTACAATGAGCAGTTCTTC. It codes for CASSLSASSYNEQFF.

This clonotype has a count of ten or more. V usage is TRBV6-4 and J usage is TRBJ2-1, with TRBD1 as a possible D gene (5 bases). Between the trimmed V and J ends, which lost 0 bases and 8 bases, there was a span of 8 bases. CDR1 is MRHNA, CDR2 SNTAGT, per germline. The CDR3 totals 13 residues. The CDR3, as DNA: TGTGCCAGCAGTGACTCGATGGGGCATGAGCAGTTCTTC. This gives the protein CASSDSMGHEQFF.

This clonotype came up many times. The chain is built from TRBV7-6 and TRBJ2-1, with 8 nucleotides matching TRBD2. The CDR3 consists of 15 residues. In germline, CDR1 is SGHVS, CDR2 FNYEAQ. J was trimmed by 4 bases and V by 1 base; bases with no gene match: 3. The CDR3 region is CASSLGLASYNEQFF. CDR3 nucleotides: TGTGCCAGCAGCTTAGGACTAGCGAGTTACAATGAGCAGTTCTTC. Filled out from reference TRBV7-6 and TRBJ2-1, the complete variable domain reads GAGVSQSPRYKVTKRGQDVALRCDPISGHVSLYWYRQALGQGPEFLTYFNYEAQQDKSGLPNDRFSAERPEGSISTLTIQRTEQRDSAMYRCASSLGLASYNEQFFGPGTRLTVL.

The CDR3 reads CSAGVAGYYNEQFF. The CDR3 coding sequence is TGCAGTGCTGGAGTAGCGGGGTACTACAATGAGCAGTTCTTC. The chain uses TRBV20-1 and TRBJ2-1; 8 nucleotides align to TRBD2. In germline, CDR1 is DFQATT, CDR2 SNEGSKA (reference sequence). Germline trimming cut 5 bases from V and 3 bases from J; bases unmatched to any gene: 6. The CDR3 spans 14 residues.